One and the same sample provided the 11 T cell receptor beta chains below, sequenced in a study of shared clonotypes between healthy human individuals. TCRdb's copy holds only in-frame clones and misses some; the assay was immunoSEQ multiplex PCR. This sample has about 1.5 million clones; nearly 99% occur once, and the top ten carry approximately 0.45%. The sample comprised naive CD4+ T cells sorted from blood. Stated subset: CD45RA+ positively selected. These receptors were obtained from a man under 40 in good health.

This chain links TRBV9 with TRBJ1-2; D is undetermined. Germline assignment: CDR1 SGDLS and CDR2 YYNGEE. The V gene lost 3 bases and the J gene lost 0 bases, with 12 bases spanning the gap. CDR3 size: 15 residues. CDR3 sequence: CASSARAQTNYGYTF. CDR3 nucleotides: TGTGCCAGCAGCGCCCGAGCGCAAACTAACTATGGCTACACCTTC.

This clone was found once. The chain links TRBV7-2 to TRBJ2-3; 9 bases map to TRBD1. The ends lost 4 bases at V and 2 bases at J; junction bases unmatched: 7. The V gene's germline CDR1 is SGHTA and CDR2 FQGNSA. This CDR3 spans 16 amino acids. Written as DNA, the CDR3 is TGTGCCAGCAGCTACGGGGGGACAGGGTACACAGATACGCAGTATTTT. Its protein product is CASSYGGTGYTDTQYF.

The chain links TRBV5-8 to TRBJ2-6; D possibly corresponds to TRBD2 (6 bases). CDR1 and CDR2 (germline): SGHTS, YDEGEE. V gave up 7 bases and J gave up 2 bases, with 16 bases separating them. This CDR3 has 16 residues. CDR3 protein: CASGAGKKTGANVLTF. CDR3 in DNA: TGTGCCAGCGGGGCGGGGAAAAAAACTGGGGCCAACGTCCTGACTTTC.

The chain has TRBV19 and TRBJ2-1; 14 bases line up with TRBD2. Trimming at V came to 8 bases and at J to 4 bases, leaving 1 base not matched to a gene. CDR1 and CDR2 from the germline V gene are LNHDA and SQIVND (reference sequence). The length of the CDR3 is 14 residues. The CDR3 DNA is TGTGCCAGTGGGACTAGCGGGAGATACAATGAGCAGTTCTTC. It translates to CASGTSGRYNEQFF.

This clone was detected once. The identical CDR3 is also encoded by other nucleotide sequences in the sample. The V gene is TRBV18, the J gene TRBJ2-6; no firm D call. V lost 5 bases and J 0 bases, leaving 5 bases between the germline ends. The CDR3 is 14 residues long. Germline V gene lookup returns CDR1 KGHSH and CDR2 LQKENI. The CDR3 DNA is TGTGCCAGCTCATTAGGCTCTGGGGCCAACGTCCTGACTTTC. It yields the protein CASSLGSGANVLTF.

This chain connects TRBV19 to TRBJ2-2; D ambiguous. With 2 bases removed from V and 6 bases from J, the gap between germline ends came to 7 bases. This CDR3 is 13 amino acids long. CDR1 and CDR2 (germline): LNHDA, SQIVND (reference sequence). The CDR3 coding sequence is TGTGCCAGTAGTATAAGGACGTCCGGGGAGCTGTTTTTT. Translation gives CASSIRTSGELFF.

The J gene is TRBJ2-1, the V gene TRBV6-6; 7 nucleotides line up with TRBD1. Trimming removed 7 bases from V and 7 bases from J; junction bases left unmatched: 10. The CDR3 contains 14 residues. Per germline, CDR1 MNHNY and CDR2 SVGAGI (reference sequence). CDR3 amino acids: CASTNGAGGNEQFF. CDR3 bases: TGTGCCAGCACCAACGGAGCAGGGGGTAATGAGCAGTTCTTC.

The rearrangement uses TRBV2 and TRBJ1-2, with D perhaps matching TRBD1 (6 bases). Germline CDR1 is SNHLY and CDR2 is FYNNEI. This CDR3 is 15 amino acids long. V was pared by 4 bases and J by 6 bases, with 18 bases between. CDR3: CASSVGGGGVNGYTF. The CDR3 DNA sequence: TGTGCCAGCAGTGTGGGCGGAGGGGGAGTTAATGGCTACACCTTC. The entire variable domain, with the rest obtained from reference TRBV2 and TRBJ1-2, is as follows: EPEVTQTPSHQVTQMGQEVILRCVPISNHLYFYWYRQILGQKVEFLVSFYNNEISEKSEIFDDQFSVERPDGSNFTLKIRSTKLEDSAMYFCASSVGGGGVNGYTFGSGTRLTVV.

The chain's CDR3 is CASSLYTDSYEQYF. The CDR3 region has the DNA TGCGCCAGCAGCCTCTACACTGACTCCTACGAGCAGTACTTC. The rearrangement uses TRBV5-1 and TRBJ2-7; D is ambiguous. The CDR3 runs to 14 residues. V gave up 4 bases and J gave up 0 bases, with 11 bases separating them. From germline, CDR1 is SGHRS and CDR2 YFSETQ.

The chain uses TRBV6-1 and TRBJ2-2; unclear D gene. Trimming stripped 8 bases from V and 2 bases from J, with 15 bases between. The CDR3 has 15 amino acids. CDR1 is MNHNS and CDR2 is SASEGT in the germline V gene. As DNA, the CDR3 is TGTGCCAGCCTCCGGGCGATCCGTAACACCGGGGAGCTGTTTTTT. Translated: CASLRAIRNTGELFF.

Worth noting for this clone: Other DNA sequences in this sample translate to the same CDR3. The rearrangement joins TRBV5-1 to TRBJ2-1; 8 bases fit TRBD2. Germline lookup yields CDR1 SGHRS and CDR2 YFSETQ. Unmatched junction bases numbered 6, after V lost 0 bases and J lost 4 bases. There are 16 residues in the CDR3. This CDR3 is CASSLGSGSSYNEQFF. Here the CDR3 DNA reads TGCGCCAGCAGCTTGGGGAGCGGGAGCTCTTACAATGAGCAGTTCTTC.